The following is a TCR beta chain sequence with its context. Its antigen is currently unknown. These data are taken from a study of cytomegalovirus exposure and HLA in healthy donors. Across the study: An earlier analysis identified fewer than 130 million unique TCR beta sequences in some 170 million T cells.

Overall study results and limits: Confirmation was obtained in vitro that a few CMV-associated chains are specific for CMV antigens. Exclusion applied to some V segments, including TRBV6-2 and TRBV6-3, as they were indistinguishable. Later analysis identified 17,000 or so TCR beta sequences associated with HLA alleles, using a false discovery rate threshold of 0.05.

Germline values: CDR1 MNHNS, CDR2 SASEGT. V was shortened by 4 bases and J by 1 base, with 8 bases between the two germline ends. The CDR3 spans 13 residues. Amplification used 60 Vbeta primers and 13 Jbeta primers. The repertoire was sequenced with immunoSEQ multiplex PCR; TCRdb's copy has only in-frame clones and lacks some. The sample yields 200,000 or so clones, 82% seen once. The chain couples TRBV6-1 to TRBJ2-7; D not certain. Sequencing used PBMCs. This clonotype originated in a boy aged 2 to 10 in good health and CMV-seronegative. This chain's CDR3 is CASSVTVSYEQYF. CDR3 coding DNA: TGTGCCAGCAGTGTCACAGTTTCCTACGAGCAGTACTTC.